The 12 T cell receptor beta chains in this list originate from one sample, sequenced in a study of T-cell reconstitution after alpha-beta-depleted transplantation in children (dated by TCRdb to between 2015 and 2016). Library preparation employed PCR. The sequencer was an Illumina HiSeq 2500. TCR libraries were prepared with molecular barcoding, using unique molecular identifiers to normalize TCRbeta repertoire quantification. TCRdb trimmed the raw reads at Q25, called clones with MiXCR and kept productive beta chains. Every CDR3 protein is listed once, alongside the most common genes and DNA of its rows. The sample profile shows tens of thousands of distinct CDR3 sequences; roughly 5% of them were found once. Jointly, the top ten make up about 19% of the sample. The treatment or condition label, read with the paper, signifies: allogeneic hematopoietic cell transplantation with graft depleted of TCRalphabeta T cells and CD19 B cells.

The sequencing used PBMCs, mostly from graft donor cells, collected 180 days after TCRalphabeta/CD19-depleted stem cell transplant. The receptors here all came from a boy under two years old who had a stem cell transplant for acute myeloid leukemia, so the T cells may come from the graft donor.

The chain employs TRBV18 and TRBJ1-5; 11 bases are a match to TRBD1. CDR1 is KGHSH, CDR2 LQKENI, per germline. V shed 6 bases and J 9 bases; nucleotides not matched to a gene: 19. This CDR3 has 18 residues. This chain's CDR3 is CASSRTGGAPRGPPPQHF. The CDR3 DNA sequence: TGTGCCAGCTCCCGGACAGGGGGCGCGCCACGGGGTCCGCCGCCCCAGCATTTT.

This clonotype was seen ten or more times. This sequence joins TRBV7-8 and TRBJ1-6; 7 nucleotides match TRBD1. The V gene end was trimmed by 1 base and the J gene end by 6 bases; junction bases not matched to a gene: 0. CDR1 and CDR2 (germline): SGHVS, FQNEAQ. The CDR3 totals 14 residues. As DNA, the CDR3 is TGTGCCAGCAGCTTAGACAGGGGTAATTCACCCCTCCACTTT. Its protein is CASSLDRGNSPLHF.

At least ten counts were recorded for this clonotype. V and J are TRBV4-3 and TRBJ2-6; D ambiguous. Trimming shortened V by 0 bases and J by 0 bases, and 9 bases separated the two germline ends. There are 17 residues in the CDR3. Germline assignment: CDR1 LGHNA and CDR2 YSLEER. CDR3 amino acids: CASSQEVAVSGANVLTF. CDR3 bases: TGCGCCAGCAGCCAAGAAGTGGCGGTCTCTGGGGCCAACGTCCTGACTTTC.

The table lists this clonotype with many counts. The chain links TRBV29-1 to TRBJ2-7; 7 positions agree with TRBD1. The CDR3 sequence is 13 residues long. CDR1 and CDR2 (germline): SQVTM, ANQGSEA. Unmatched junction bases numbered 5, after V lost 6 bases and J lost 0 bases. CDR3 DNA sequence: TGCAGCGTAACGACAGGGAGCTCCTACGAGCAGTACGTC. Amino acids: CSVTTGSSYEQYV.

This clonotype was observed at least ten times. This chain connects TRBV5-6 to TRBJ2-1; 9 nucleotides align to TRBD1. Germline V gene lookup returns CDR1 SGHDT and CDR2 YYEEEE. The ends lost 4 bases at V and 8 bases at J; junction bases unmatched: 13. The CDR3 spans 16 residues. The CDR3 here is CASSLGQGALIDEQFF. The CDR3 DNA reads TGTGCCAGCAGCCTGGGACAGGGTGCCCTAATAGATGAGCAGTTCTTC.

This clonotype was seen many times. The chain is built from TRBV29-1 and TRBJ2-1; D is tentatively TRBD1 or TRBD2 (6 bases each). V was cut by 3 bases and J by 9 bases, with 12 bases left in between. CDR3 size: 12 residues. Germline V gene data show CDR1 as SQVTM and CDR2 as ANQGSEA. The DNA for the CDR3 is TGCAGCGTTGATTGGGGGGCCAGTGAGCAGTTCTTC. Amino acid sequence: CSVDWGASEQFF.

This clonotype was found many times. The chain carries TRBV7-9 and TRBJ1-5, with TRBD1 as a possible D gene (6 bases). The CDR3 is 14 residues long. V lost 4 bases, J lost 5 bases, and 12 bases lay in between. Germline values: CDR1 SEHNR, CDR2 FQNEAQ (reference sequence). In DNA, the CDR3 is TGTGCCAGCAGCTCAGGGGCGGGATATCAGCCCCAGCATTTT. This encodes CASSSGAGYQPQHF.

The table lists this clonotype with many counts. V and J are TRBV7-2 and TRBJ1-2; the D is unclear. V shed 2 bases and J shed 4 bases, with 11 bases lying between them. From germline, CDR1 is SGHTA and CDR2 FQGNSA. CDR3 length equals 14 residues. This chain's CDR3 is CASSLLPVAYGYTF. The CDR3 nucleotides read TGTGCCAGCAGCTTATTACCAGTGGCCTATGGCTACACCTTC.

In this sample, this clonotype turned up many times. The J gene is TRBJ1-5, the V gene TRBV6-5; TRBD1 is a possible D gene (5 bases). The CDR3 sequence is 15 residues long. V shed 6 bases and J shed 0 bases, with 12 bases lying between them. Germline values: CDR1 MNHEY, CDR2 SVGAGI. The CDR3 DNA follows: TGTGCCAGCAGACGGGACTTCTATAGCAATCAGCCCCAGCATTTT. Amino acids: CASRRDFYSNQPQHF.

Ten or more counts support this clonotype. The chain combines TRBV27 with TRBJ2-3, with TRBD1 matching 8 bases. Germline-derived CDR1 and CDR2 are MNHEY and SMNVEV (reference sequence). V was pared by 2 bases and J by 2 bases, with 6 bases of the junction left unmatched. There are 16 residues in the CDR3. The CDR3 DNA is TGTGCCAGCAGTTTAACAGGGGGGTTGTTCACAGATACGCAGTATTTT. Its translation: CASSLTGGLFTDTQYF.

Many counts were recorded for this clonotype. The chain carries TRBV5-1 and TRBJ2-7; no clear D. CDR1 and CDR2 from the germline V gene are SGHRS and YFSETQ. Trimming removed 0 bases from V and 3 bases from J, with 7 bases in between. This CDR3 comprises 13 residues. The CDR3 DNA is TGCGCCAGCAGCTTGGGTGTCGGCTACGAGCAGTACGTC. This sequence encodes CASSLGVGYEQYV.

The sample holds many counts of this clonotype. This chain connects TRBV28 to TRBJ2-7, with D possibly matching TRBD1 (7 bases). The CDR3 is 13 residues long. Trimming removed 9 bases from V and 3 bases from J, with 15 bases in between. Germline V gives CDR1 MDHEN, CDR2 SYDVKM. CDR3 sequence: CASSLRGDYEQYV. The CDR3 nucleotides are TGTGCCAGTTCCCTCAGGGGGGACTACGAGCAGTACGTC.